This record concerns one T cell receptor (beta chain) sequence. What it binds is not known. The data are from a study of cytomegalovirus exposure and HLA in healthy donors. The wider study: Around 87 million unique TCRs, all from HLA-typed donors, were included in an early release of the data. General observations from the study: An observed cluster of highly shared sequence variants was recorded as a likely sequencing artifact.

The CDR3 consists of 16 residues. PCR used 60 Vbeta primers and 13 Jbeta primers. The assay was immunoSEQ multiplex PCR, and TCRdb's table has in-frame clones only and misses some. The sample consists of 130,000 or so clones, roughly 70% of them appearing once. The chain couples TRBV21-1 to TRBJ2-5; the table assigns TRBD1, which was not confirmed against the DNA. TRBV21-1 represents a pseudogene. This receptor was taken from a woman aged 40 to 50 in good health and CMV-seropositive. The source material was PBMCs. CDR3 in amino acids: CASSKGSHRGLETQYF. The CDR3 bases are TGTGCCAGCAGCAAAGGTAGTCACAGGGGTTTGGAGACCCAGTACTTC.